The 16 T cell receptor beta chains below come from one sample, sequenced in a study of Ad26.COV2.S vaccination and SARS-CoV-2 variants. The data were produced by immunoSEQ multiplex PCR, yet TCRdb's version contains in-frame clones alone and is incomplete. The sample lists approximately 300,000 clones, 70% to 90% occurring once. Treatment defined: about 20 received Ad26.COV2.S at low or high dose, single or two shots; 5 received placebo; per-sample allocation not given. Sampling took place 63 days after the first vaccine or placebo injection. The material was peripheral blood, obtained in a trial of Ad26.COV2.S vaccine versus placebo. The receptors shown here come from a person between 18 and 65 years old who received the Ad26.COV2.S COVID-19 vaccine or a placebo.

The chain joins TRBV7-9 to TRBJ1-6, with D perhaps TRBD1 (6 bases). CDR1 is SEHNR, CDR2 FQNEAQ, per germline (reference sequence). The CDR3 totals 14 residues. Trimming stripped 1 base from V and 15 bases from J, with 16 bases between. The CDR3 nucleotides read TGTGCCAGCAGCTTAGGAGGACAGCCTCAGCTCCTCCACTTT. Protein product: CASSLGGQPQLLHF.

In this sample, this clone turned up a few times. The V and J genes are TRBV5-1 and TRBJ1-2, with 7 bases lining up with TRBD1. Trimming removed 4 bases from V and 3 bases from J; junction bases left unmatched: 12. CDR1 is SGHRS and CDR2 is YFSETQ in the germline V gene. The length of the CDR3 is 16 residues. The chain's CDR3 is CASSPGMRQGDYGYTF. CDR3 coding DNA: TGCGCCAGCAGCCCCGGGATGAGACAGGGAGACTATGGCTACACCTTC.

V and J are TRBV6-2 or TRBV6-3 and TRBJ1-1; 8 nucleotides match TRBD1. The V gene end was trimmed by 4 bases and the J gene end by 1 base; junction bases not matched to a gene: 2. Germline assignment: CDR1 MNHEY and CDR2 SVGEGT. This CDR3 region has 14 residues. The CDR3 is CASSFGTGNTEAFF. CDR3 bases: TGTGCCAGCAGTTTCGGGACAGGGAACACTGAAGCTTTCTTT.

The chain has TRBV19 and TRBJ1-6; unclear D gene. Germline-derived CDR1 and CDR2 are LNHDA and SQIVND (reference sequence). Trimming removed 11 bases at V and 7 bases at J, with 18 bases between. The CDR3 extends over 14 amino acids. Here the CDR3 reads CASSSTGLNSPLHF. DNA for the CDR3: TGTGCCTCCTCCTCTACCGGCCTCAATTCACCCCTCCACTTT.

This clone occurred once. V and J are TRBV30 and TRBJ1-2, with D possibly matching TRBD1 (5 bases). The CDR3 contains 13 residues. Germline assignment: CDR1 GTSNPN and CDR2 SVGIG (reference sequence). Trimming removed 3 bases from V and 7 bases from J, with 15 bases in between. CDR3: CAWRFGQGGGYTF. The CDR3 DNA sequence: TGTGCCTGGAGGTTTGGCCAGGGTGGTGGCTACACCTTC.

The V call is TRBV20-1, the J call TRBJ2-5; 7 bases are a match to TRBD2. CDR1 is DFQATT and CDR2 is SNEGSKA in the germline V gene (reference sequence). With 6 bases clipped from V and 3 bases from J, the junction kept 1 base outside the gene matches. The CDR3 covers 11 residues. CDR3 sequence reads: CSAGREETQYF. The CDR3, as DNA: TGCAGTGCGGGGAGGGAAGAGACCCAGTACTTC.

The V call is TRBV5-4, the J call TRBJ1-4; D is perhaps TRBD1 (5 bases). CDR1 and CDR2 from the germline V gene are SGHNT and YYREEE (reference sequence). The CDR3 has 13 amino acids. V was pared by 4 bases and J by 8 bases, with 12 bases between. CDR3 in amino acids: CASSLQGNEKLFF. The DNA of the CDR3 is TGTGCCAGCAGCCTCCAGGGTAACGAAAAACTGTTTTTT.

The chain links TRBV4-3 to TRBJ2-2; D remains unclear. This CDR3 is 14 amino acids long. Looked up from germline, CDR1 is LGHNA and CDR2 is YSLEER. V shed 2 bases and J shed 6 bases, with 10 bases lying between them. As DNA, the CDR3 is TGCGCCAGCAGCCAAAATGCCTGGTCCGGGGAGCTGTTTTTT. It is translated as CASSQNAWSGELFF.

The J gene is TRBJ2-1, the V gene TRBV4-1; 9 bases map to TRBD1. Germline values: CDR1 MGHRA, CDR2 YSYEKL. The CDR3 sequence is 15 residues long. V shed 3 bases, J shed 5 bases, and the junction held 5 bases outside the gene matches. CDR3 sequence (DNA): TGCGCCAGCAGCCAGATACAGGGGGCTAACAATGAGCAGTTCTTC. Amino acid sequence: CASSQIQGANNEQFF.

The genes are TRBV10-3 and TRBJ1-5; D is undetermined. With 3 bases removed from V and 5 bases from J, the gap between germline ends came to 14 bases. The V gene's germline CDR1 is ENHRY and CDR2 SYGVKD. This CDR3 has 15 amino acids. The CDR3: CAISDRPYGDQPQHF. The CDR3 nucleotides read TGTGCCATCAGTGACAGGCCATACGGGGATCAGCCCCAGCATTTT.

The genes are TRBV7-9 and TRBJ2-3; 8 bases align to TRBD2. CDR1 is SEHNR, CDR2 FQNEAQ, per germline (reference sequence). CDR3 length: 17 amino acids. V dropped 5 bases and J dropped 6; count of bases not matched to a gene: 16. The CDR3 protein is CASSPYGGAGASDTQYF. CDR3 sequence (DNA): TGTGCCAGCAGCCCCTATGGGGGAGCGGGGGCGAGTGATACGCAGTATTTT.

The gene calls are TRBV4-2 and TRBJ2-1; TRBD2 aligns across 8 bases. With V trimmed by 1 base and J by 8 bases, 7 bases remained unmatched. Germline CDR1 reads LGHNA; CDR2 reads YNFKEQ. The CDR3 contains 15 residues. For the CDR3, the DNA is TGTGCCAGCAGCCAAGCGGGGGGGGCCGGAGATGAGCAGTTCTTC. It is translated as CASSQAGGAGDEQFF.

This clone turned up a few times. V is TRBV21-1 and J is TRBJ2-7. TRBV21-1 is an annotated pseudogene. The CDR3 covers 14 residues. The CDR3 sequence is CASSKVGVHYEQYF. The CDR3 DNA reads TGTGCCAGCAGCAAAGTGGGGGTACACTACGAGCAGTACTTC.

The chain recombines TRBV2 with TRBJ1-3; D unclear. CDR1 and CDR2 from the germline V gene are SNHLY and FYNNEI. The CDR3 is made up of 14 amino acids. The ends were cut back, 3 bases at V and 5 bases at J, with 11 bases in the middle. The CDR3 nucleotides read TGTGCCAGCAGTGACGGGCAGACCAGAAACACCATATATTTT. This codes for CASSDGQTRNTIYF.

V usage is TRBV11-2 and J usage is TRBJ2-3; the D gene could be TRBD1 or TRBD2 (6 bases each). The CDR3 totals 15 residues. Germline lookup yields CDR1 SGHAT and CDR2 FQNNGV. The germline V and J ends were trimmed by 4 bases and 1 base, with 12 bases remaining between them. The CDR3 coding sequence is TGTGCCAGCAGCTGGGGGGCGGGCGGCACAGATACGCAGTATTTT. It yields the protein CASSWGAGGTDTQYF.

This sequence joins TRBV6-1 and TRBJ2-3, with D tentatively TRBD2 (6 bases). CDR1 and CDR2 from the germline V gene are MNHNS and SASEGT. V dropped 4 bases and J dropped 1 base, with 15 bases sitting between them. The CDR3 totals 16 residues. CDR3 nucleotides: TGTGCCAGCAGTGCCGTCCGTGGCGGGGGCACAGATACGCAGTATTTT. It translates to CASSAVRGGGTDTQYF.